The sequence of this T cell receptor beta chain was determined in a study of response to subunit inactivated influenza vaccine. General study results and limits: Each seasonal influenza vaccination, the authors suggested, recruits few new T cells.

The CDR3 contains 16 residues. The ends lost 0 bases at V and 2 bases at J; junction bases unmatched: 3. Germline V CDR1 and CDR2: ENHRY, SYGVKD. There are a few counts of this clonotype. Its antigen is currently unknown. TCRdb used MiXCR to reprocess the RT-PCR reads, holding one entry per CDR3 protein. The data show 450,000 to 500,000 distinct CDR3 sequences, about a tenth seen once. The J gene is TRBJ2-2, the V gene TRBV10-3, with 7 positions matching TRBD1. Specimen: PBMCs from blood, collected around seven weeks after vaccination. The clonotype comes from a middle-aged man who received an inactivated influenza vaccine. CDR3 coding DNA: TGTGCCATCAGTGAGTCCGGGACAGTAAACACCGGGGAGCTGTTTTTT. As protein: CAISESGTVNTGELFF.